This T cell receptor (beta chain) stems from a study of blood T cell repertoires in COVID-19. Trimming cost V 7 bases and J 7 bases, with 17 bases left between them. The CDR3 is 14 residues long. Germline assignment: CDR1 ENHRY and CDR2 SYGVKD. As processed by the authors: Counts of nucleated cells, estimated from reference gene primer amplification, were obtained. Method: immunoSEQ multiplex PCR; TCRdb's copy keeps in-frame clones and lacks some. That table supplies the V and J calls and clone size; D and trimming were determined from the DNA. The sample holds some 100,000 clones, more than 85% seen once.

The chain uses TRBV10-3 and TRBJ2-1; weak D call: TRBD2 (5 bases). Sequences were obtained from peripheral blood. The TCR originated in a human donor with acute or convalescent COVID-19. The donor label of this sample is uncertain. DNA for the CDR3: TGTGCCATCAAGGAGGATGGTCACTCTAATGAGCAGTTCTTC. Protein product: CAIKEDGHSNEQFF.